What follows is one T cell receptor (beta chain) and its context. Only in-frame clones appear in the TCRdb table, and some are missing; sequencing was by immunoSEQ multiplex PCR. The table has a few hundred thousand clones, about nine tenths seen once. As for treatment: around 19 received Ad26.COV2.S at low or high dose, single or two shots; 5 received placebo; per-sample allocation not given. The samples were gathered on day 63 after the first injection of vaccine or placebo. Whoever gave the sample was an adult aged 18-55 years in Boston. The data derive from a study of Ad26.COV2.S vaccination and SARS-CoV-2 variants. Study overall: By the intramuscular route, Ad26.COV2.S was given once, or twice 56 days apart.

The CDR3 length is 15 residues. The germline V gene encodes CDR1 LNHDA and CDR2 SQIVND (reference sequence). After removal of 4 bases from V and 10 bases from J, the junction contained 8 bases not matched to a gene. Sequenced material: peripheral blood, taken in a trial of Ad26.COV2.S vaccine versus placebo. V is TRBV19 and J is TRBJ2-1; 12 bases align to TRBD2. This TCR was recovered from a person between 18 and 65 years old who received the Ad26.COV2.S COVID-19 vaccine or a placebo. This CDR3 is CASSKGLAGGQEQFF. The CDR3 nucleotides read TGTGCCAGTAGTAAAGGTCTAGCGGGAGGGCAAGAGCAGTTCTTC.